Each of the 32 T cell receptor beta chains below was sequenced from the same sample in a study of OX40 agonist ivuxolimab in advanced cancers. Method: immunoSEQ multiplex PCR; TCRdb's copy keeps in-frame clones and lacks some. This sample has about 94,000 clones, with under 95% found just once. Source: CD4+ or CD8+ T cells sorted from blood, taken in a trial of the OX40 agonist ivuxolimab. Receptor source: an adult with an advanced solid tumor such as melanoma, head and neck, liver or kidney cancer.

The chain uses TRBV5-4 and TRBJ2-7; D possibly matches TRBD1 or TRBD2 (6 bases each). Trimming took off 0 bases at V and 5 bases at J, with 15 bases between the two ends. The CDR3 sequence is 15 residues long. Germline V gene lookup returns CDR1 SGHNT and CDR2 YYREEE (reference sequence). CDR3 loop: CASSLARRGSNEQYF. In DNA, the CDR3 is TGTGCCAGCAGCTTGGCCCGGAGGGGGTCCAACGAGCAGTACTTC.

The chain recombines TRBV7-3 with TRBJ1-1; a possible D gene is TRBD1 (5 bases). Trimming took off 2 bases at V and 4 bases at J, with 11 bases between the two ends. CDR1 is SGHTA, CDR2 FQGTGA, per germline. CDR3 length equals 14 residues. This chain's CDR3 is CASSLVPRATEAFF. The CDR3 coding sequence is TGTGCCAGCAGCTTAGTCCCCAGGGCCACTGAAGCTTTCTTT.

The J gene is TRBJ2-7, the V gene TRBV28; TRBD1 matches 8 bases. With 4 bases clipped from V and 0 bases from J, the junction kept 5 bases outside the gene matches. CDR1 and CDR2 from the germline V gene are MDHEN and SYDVKM. The CDR3 length is 15 residues. CDR3 residues: CASSSFGQGSYEQYF. The CDR3 region has the DNA TGTGCCAGCAGTTCGTTTGGACAGGGCTCCTACGAGCAGTACTTC.

This chain uses TRBV30 with TRBJ2-6; D assignment may be TRBD1 or TRBD2 (5 bases each). Trimming removed 3 bases at V and 2 bases at J, with 5 bases between. The CDR3 is made up of 13 amino acids. Germline assignment: CDR1 GTSNPN and CDR2 SVGIG (reference sequence). CDR3 sequence: CAWRGPGANVLTF. In nucleotides, the CDR3 is TGTGCCTGGAGGGGACCTGGGGCCAACGTCCTGACTTTC.

There are a few counts of this clone. V and J are TRBV18 and TRBJ2-7; D gene uncertain. The CDR3 consists of 13 residues. Between the trimmed V and J ends, which lost 4 bases and 2 bases, there was a span of 9 bases. In germline, CDR1 is KGHSH, CDR2 LQKENI. The CDR3 region is CASSRVTAYEQYF. The CDR3 DNA follows: TGTGCCAGCTCACGCGTTACCGCCTACGAGCAGTACTTC.

This clone has only one observation. The chain's CDR3 is CSVRFGTPPREQYF. CDR3 nucleotide sequence: TGCAGCGTCCGCTTCGGGACCCCGCCCCGAGAGCAGTACTTC. V usage is TRBV29-1 and J usage is TRBJ2-7; the D gene could be TRBD1 or TRBD2 (5 bases each). There are 14 residues in the CDR3. V was clipped by 6 bases and J by 7 bases, with 22 bases between them. The V gene's germline CDR1 is SQVTM and CDR2 ANQGSEA.

The V call is TRBV9, the J call TRBJ2-5; D may be TRBD2 (6 bases). V was cut by 0 bases and J by 2 bases, with 8 bases left in between. The V gene's germline CDR1 is SGDLS and CDR2 YYNGEE. CDR3 size: 14 residues. The CDR3 bases are TGTGCCAGCAGCGTAGGGACTATTCAAGAGACCCAGTACTTC. Its translation: CASSVGTIQETQYF.

J is TRBJ1-1 and V is TRBV7-8, with TRBD1 as a possible D gene (5 bases). Deletions cut 3 bases from V and 0 bases from J, with 11 bases between. Germline V CDR1 and CDR2: SGHVS, FQNEAQ. The CDR3 is 15 amino acids. The CDR3 DNA follows: TGTGCCAGCAGCTTCTCGACAGATATGAACACTGAAGCTTTCTTT. Translation: CASSFSTDMNTEAFF.

Remarks on this clone: The same CDR3 also results from other DNA sequences found in this sample. The chain has TRBV6-5 and TRBJ2-6; D is uncertain. The CDR3 sequence is 16 residues long. V was clipped by 4 bases and J by 4 bases, with 14 bases between them. CDR1 and CDR2 from the germline V gene are MNHEY and SVGAGI. The CDR3 reads CASSSTQGLGANVLTF. The DNA for the CDR3 is TGTGCCAGCAGTTCCACTCAAGGGCTCGGGGCCAACGTCCTGACTTTC.

The J gene is TRBJ2-4, the V gene TRBV11-2; the D call may be TRBD1 or TRBD2 (6 bases each). This CDR3 comprises 15 residues. CDR1 and CDR2 (germline): SGHAT, FQNNGV. Trimming left V 0 bases short and J 6 bases short, with 12 bases between. CDR3 coding DNA: TGTGCCAGCAGCTTAGATGCCAAGGGGGGAAACATTCAGTACTTC. Protein sequence: CASSLDAKGGNIQYF.

The CDR3 here is CASSVPGGWEKLFF. In nucleotides, the CDR3 is TGTGCCAGCAGCGTTCCAGGGGGCTGGGAAAAACTGTTTTTT. The chain recombines TRBV7-2 with TRBJ1-4, with 8 nucleotides matching TRBD1. The trim removed 5 bases at V and 8 bases at J, leaving 7 bases unmatched. The CDR3 loop spans 14 amino acids. The germline V gene has CDR1 SGHTA and CDR2 FQGNSA.

V is TRBV4-3 and J is TRBJ1-1, with D unresolved. Looked up from germline, CDR1 is LGHNA and CDR2 is YSLEER. The CDR3 loop spans 14 amino acids. V was shortened by 1 base and J by 5 bases, with 11 bases between the two germline ends. CDR3 in DNA: TGCGCCAGCAGCCAAGTCGGAGGGTGGACTGAAGCTTTCTTT. This sequence encodes CASSQVGGWTEAFF.

This sequence joins TRBV7-2 and TRBJ2-7; 8 bases are shared with TRBD1. The V and J ends lost 4 bases and 6 bases, in that order; junction bases with no gene match: 8. The germline gives CDR1 SGHTA, CDR2 FQGNSA. The CDR3 spans 14 residues. CDR3 bases: TGTGCCAGCAGCTCGACAGGGGTCTCTTCCGAGCAGTACTTC. Translated, it gives CASSSTGVSSEQYF.

The chain recombines TRBV5-1 with TRBJ1-1; possibly TRBD1 for D (6 bases). Trimming took off 7 bases at V and 2 bases at J, with 15 bases between the two ends. The CDR3 covers 14 residues. The germline gives CDR1 SGHRS, CDR2 YFSETQ. The CDR3 here is CASRGGTTNTEAFF. The CDR3 DNA follows: TGCGCCAGCCGTGGGGGGACAACCAACACTGAAGCTTTCTTT.

The chain has TRBV5-8 and TRBJ2-7; 10 bases line up with TRBD1. This CDR3 is 14 amino acids long. The J segment lost 7 bases and the V segment lost 2 bases, leaving 6 bases of the junction unmatched. The germline CDR1 and CDR2 sequences are SGHTS and YDEGEE. CDR3 in amino acids: CASSFRGTGEEQYF. Here the CDR3 DNA reads TGTGCCAGCAGCTTCCGCGGGACAGGGGAGGAGCAGTACTTC. The whole variable domain, filled in from reference TRBV5-8 and TRBJ2-7, reads EAGVTQSPTHLIKTRGQQATLRCSPISGHTSVYWYQQALGLGLQFLLWYDEGEERNRGNFPPRFSGRQFPNYSSELNVNALELEDSALYLCASSFRGTGEEQYFGPGTRLTVT.

This chain links TRBV5-6 with TRBJ2-5; a possible D gene is TRBD1 (6 bases). V was clipped by 1 base and J by 5 bases, with 9 bases between them. The germline CDR1 and CDR2 sequences are SGHDT and YYEEEE. The CDR3 length is 13 residues. CDR3 sequence reads: CASSLTGMETQYF. In DNA form, the CDR3 reads TGTGCCAGCAGCTTGACAGGGATGGAGACCCAGTACTTC.

V gene TRBV5-1 combines with J gene TRBJ2-5; the D is unclear. CDR1 is SGHRS, CDR2 YFSETQ, per germline. This CDR3 is built from 11 residues. V lost 4 bases and J 3 bases, leaving 4 bases between the germline ends. The CDR3 spells CASSEKETQYF. The CDR3 DNA is TGCGCCAGCAGCGAGAAAGAGACCCAGTACTTC.

V is TRBV30 and J is TRBJ1-1; 11 nucleotides line up with TRBD1. The J segment lost 4 bases and the V segment lost 5 bases, leaving 9 bases of the junction unmatched. Germline V gene lookup returns CDR1 GTSNPN and CDR2 SVGIG (reference sequence). This CDR3 is built from 15 residues. CDR3 in amino acids: CAWGRDRGSRTEAFF. The CDR3, as DNA: TGTGCCTGGGGCCGGGACAGGGGGAGTCGCACTGAAGCTTTCTTT. Looking up the rest from reference TRBV30 and TRBJ1-1 gives the full variable domain: SQTIHQWPATLVQPVGSPLSLECTVEGTSNPNLYWYRQAAGRGLQLLFYSVGIGQISSEVPQNLSASRPQDRQFILSSKKLLLSDSGFYLCAWGRDRGSRTEAFFGQGTRLTVV.

The CDR3 region is CASSEGGAGEQYF. CDR3 in DNA: TGTGCCAGCAGTGAAGGGGGGGCGGGCGAGCAGTACTTC. The chain combines TRBV25-1 with TRBJ2-7; tentatively, D is TRBD2 (7 bases). The germline CDR1 and CDR2 sequences are MGHDK and SYGVNS. The CDR3 has 13 amino acids. V lost 2 bases to trimming and J lost 6 bases, with 11 bases between them.

V usage is TRBV9 and J usage is TRBJ2-3, with 10 bases that match TRBD2. The V gene end was trimmed by 0 bases and the J gene end by 7 bases; junction bases not matched to a gene: 5. Germline V gene data show CDR1 as SGDLS and CDR2 as YYNGEE. This CDR3 has 15 amino acids. CDR3 DNA: TGTGCCAGCAGCGTAGAAACTAGCGGGATACATACGCAGTATTTT. This translates into CASSVETSGIHTQYF.

The chain uses TRBV28 and TRBJ2-7, with 11 bases lining up with TRBD2. This CDR3 comprises 15 residues. CDR1 and CDR2 (germline): MDHEN, SYDVKM. With V trimmed by 3 bases and J by 3 bases, 4 bases remained unmatched. The CDR3 DNA sequence: TGTGCCAGCAGTTTCCTGACTAGCGGGAACTACGAGCAGTACTTC. Amino acid sequence: CASSFLTSGNYEQYF.

The chain uses TRBV5-1 and TRBJ1-5, with 9 positions matching TRBD1. CDR1 is SGHRS, CDR2 YFSETQ, per germline. The CDR3 is 16 amino acids. J gave up 6 bases and V 0 bases, and 7 bases lay outside the gene matches. CDR3 in amino acids: CASSLAGTGRIQPQHF. As DNA, the CDR3 is TGCGCCAGCAGCTTGGCCGGGACAGGGAGAATTCAGCCCCAGCATTTT.

The chain links TRBV11-3 to TRBJ2-1; TRBD2 aligns across 8 bases. V shed 2 bases and J 8 bases; nucleotides not matched to a gene: 11. The CDR3 loop spans 16 amino acids. Germline CDR1 and CDR2: SGHNT and YENEEA. CDR3 in amino acids: CASSLSSGRVIDEQFF. CDR3 coding DNA: TGTGCCAGCAGCTTATCGAGCGGGAGAGTAATAGATGAGCAGTTCTTC.

The chain carries TRBV6-1 and TRBJ2-1; D ambiguous. Trimming left V 6 bases short and J 3 bases short, with 9 bases between. The V gene's germline CDR1 is MNHNS and CDR2 SASEGT. The CDR3 runs 13 residues. Written as DNA, the CDR3 is TGTGCCAGCAGCCTACAAAACTACAATGAGCAGTTCTTC. It yields the protein CASSLQNYNEQFF.

As concerns this clone: One end of the junction does not line up with germline, which may come from a read error. The V and J genes are TRBV7-7 and TRBJ2-1; TRBD2 agrees at 12 bases. The CDR3 totals 20 residues. In germline, CDR1 is SSHAT, CDR2 FNYEAQ (reference sequence). Written as DNA, the CDR3 is TGTGCTAGCAGCTTACCCAGGACTAGCGGGGATCCTCTGAAATACAATGAGCAGTTCTTC. It codes for CASSLPRTSGDPLKYNEQFF.

This clone has only one observation. The V gene is TRBV7-2, the J gene TRBJ2-7; 7 nucleotides line up with TRBD1. Germline assignment: CDR1 SGHTA and CDR2 FQGNSA. The CDR3 is 15 amino acids. Trimming took 6 bases from V and 0 from J; bases not matched to a gene: 8. The CDR3 region is CASSPEQGISYEQYF. The CDR3 DNA is TGTGCCAGCAGTCCTGAACAGGGGATCTCCTACGAGCAGTACTTC. The variable domain in full, completed from reference TRBV7-2 and TRBJ2-7, reads GAGVSQSPSNKVTEKGKDVELRCDPISGHTALYWYRQSLGQGLEFLIYFQGNSAPDKSGLPSDRFSAERTGGSVSTLTIQRTQQEDSAVYLCASSPEQGISYEQYFGPGTRLTVT.

This clone has just one count. The chain couples TRBV19 to TRBJ2-2; D is undetermined. Germline V gene sequence: CDR1 LNHDA, CDR2 SQIVND (reference sequence). V lost 4 bases and J 1 base, leaving 10 bases between the germline ends. This CDR3 comprises 15 residues. CDR3 nucleotides: TGTGCCAGTAGTACGACCCGACAGAACACCGGGGAGCTGTTTTTT. Translation gives CASSTTRQNTGELFF.

In DNA, the CDR3 is TGTGCCAGCAGCCAAGATGGTCGGGCGTTCGTGCACTCCTACAATGAGCAGTTCTTC. Translating gives CASSQDGRAFVHSYNEQFF. The chain combines TRBV14 with TRBJ2-1; unclear D gene. The CDR3 is made up of 19 amino acids. Trimming left V 0 bases short and J 0 bases short, with 18 bases between. Germline assignment: CDR1 SGHDN and CDR2 FVKESK.

This sequence joins TRBV11-3 and TRBJ2-1; D unresolved. The germline V and J ends were trimmed by 0 bases and 2 bases, with 14 bases remaining between them. This CDR3 is 17 amino acids long. Germline V CDR1 and CDR2: SGHNT, YENEEA. The CDR3 nucleotides are TGTGCCAGCAGCTTAGATCCGACACTTTTCCCCTACAATGAGCAGTTCTTC. Its protein is CASSLDPTLFPYNEQFF. The full variable domain, rest sourced from reference TRBV11-3 and TRBJ2-1, is EAGVVQSPRYKIIEKKQPVAFWCNPISGHNTLYWYLQNLGQGPELLIRYENEEAVDDSQLPKDRFSAERLKGVDSTLKIQPAELGDSAVYLCASSLDPTLFPYNEQFFGPGTRLTVL.

The V and J genes are TRBV7-9 and TRBJ2-7, with TRBD1 as a possible D gene (6 bases). V was cut by 5 bases and J by 3 bases, with 8 bases left in between. The CDR3 is 12 amino acids. The germline V gene encodes CDR1 SEHNR and CDR2 FQNEAQ (reference sequence). CDR3 region: CASSVQGYEQYF. Here the CDR3 DNA reads TGTGCCAGCAGCGTACAGGGCTACGAGCAGTACTTC.

This clone was picked up one time. The chain couples TRBV6-1 to TRBJ1-3; TRBD1 is a possible D gene (5 bases). Looked up from germline, CDR1 is MNHNS and CDR2 is SASEGT. Trimming removed 2 bases at V and 0 bases at J, with 11 bases between. This CDR3 is 16 amino acids long. CDR3 in DNA: TGTGCCAGCAGTGAAAGGGACGGAAGCTCTGGAAACACCATATATTTT. As protein: CASSERDGSSGNTIYF.

V and J are TRBV10-3 and TRBJ2-7; 11 nucleotides line up with TRBD1. Unmatched junction bases numbered 0, after V lost 8 bases and J lost 3 bases. CDR1 and CDR2 from the germline V gene are ENHRY and SYGVKD. There are 12 residues in the CDR3. CDR3 bases: TGTGCCATCGGGACAGGGGGCTACGAGCAGTACTTC. It codes for CAIGTGGYEQYF.